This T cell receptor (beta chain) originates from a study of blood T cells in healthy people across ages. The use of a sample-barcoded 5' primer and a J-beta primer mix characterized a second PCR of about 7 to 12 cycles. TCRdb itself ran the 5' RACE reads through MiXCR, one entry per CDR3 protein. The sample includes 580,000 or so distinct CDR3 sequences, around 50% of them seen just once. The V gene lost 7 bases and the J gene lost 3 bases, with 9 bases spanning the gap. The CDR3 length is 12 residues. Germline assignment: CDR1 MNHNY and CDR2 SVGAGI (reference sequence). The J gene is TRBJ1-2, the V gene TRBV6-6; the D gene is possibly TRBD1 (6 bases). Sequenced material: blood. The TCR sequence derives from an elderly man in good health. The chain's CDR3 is CASNKGDYGYTF. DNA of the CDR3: TGTGCCAGCAATAAGGGGGACTATGGCTACACCTTC.